Below, 5 T cell receptor beta chains from the same sample are listed, as sequenced in a study of blood T cells in healthy people across ages. Combining a sample-barcoded 5' primer with a J-beta primer mix, a second PCR ran for about 7 to 12 cycles. MiXCR, run by TCRdb on the 5' RACE reads, gives a single entry per CDR3 protein. The sample holds about 280,000 distinct CDR3 sequences, around 30% seen once. Sequenced: blood. All receptors come from a woman in her 70s in good health.

Only a few counts were recorded for this clonotype. This chain connects TRBV12-3 or TRBV12-4 to TRBJ1-1; 7 bases fit TRBD1. This CDR3 comprises 15 residues. J was trimmed by 5 bases and V by 5 bases; bases with no gene match: 11. CDR3 DNA sequence: TGTGCCAGCAGTACCCAAAACAGGGGTATAACTGAAGCTTTCTTT. It translates to CASSTQNRGITEAFF.

For the CDR3, the DNA is TGTGCCAGCAGCCCCCAACCTTCTAGCGGTGCTGGAGGGCAGTTCTTC. Residues: CASSPQPSSGAGGQFF. The rearrangement joins TRBV7-3 to TRBJ2-1, with 7 bases fitting TRBD2. CDR1 SGHTA and CDR2 FQGTGA come from the germline V gene. Germline trimming cut 5 bases from V and 12 bases from J; bases unmatched to any gene: 19. CDR3 length equals 16 residues.

This clonotype has just a few counts. This chain connects TRBV7-3 to TRBJ2-3, with D maybe TRBD1 (6 bases). The J call may be incorrect, as the DNA end agrees better with TRBJ1-5. Germline V gene sequence: CDR1 SGHTA, CDR2 FQGTGA. This CDR3 spans 15 amino acids. CDR3 protein: CASSSQGFWGDTQHF. The CDR3 bases are TGTGCCAGCAGCTCCCAGGGGTTTTGGGGAGATACGCAGCATTTT.

This clonotype was counted a few times. The CDR3 DNA reads as TGTGCCAGCAGCTTAGCGGGTTCGGGACAGGGTAAGACCCAGTACTTC. This sequence encodes CASSLAGSGQGKTQYF. This chain joins TRBV7-9 and TRBJ2-7; 9 bases match TRBD1. The tail of the sequence fits TRBJ2-5 better, so the J call may be wrong. Germline assignment: CDR1 SEHNR and CDR2 FQNEAQ (reference sequence). The CDR3 spans 16 residues.

The chain uses TRBV5-8 and TRBJ1-4, with a weak D call TRBD1 (5 bases). The V end was cut by 2 bases, the J end by 0 bases, with 8 bases between. This CDR3 has 15 amino acids. The germline V gene has CDR1 SGHTS and CDR2 YDEGEE. CDR3 DNA sequence: TGTGCCAGCAGCTTTGACAGCGCAACTAATGAAAAACTGTTTTTT. Its translation is CASSFDSATNEKLFF. Supplemented by reference TRBV5-8 and TRBJ1-4, the full variable domain reads EAGVTQSPTHLIKTRGQQATLRCSPISGHTSVYWYQQALGLGLQFLLWYDEGEERNRGNFPPRFSGRQFPNYSSELNVNALELEDSALYLCASSFDSATNEKLFFGSGTQLSVL.